This entry lists 3 T cell receptor beta chains sequenced from one sample in a study of cytomegalovirus exposure and HLA in healthy donors. Produced via immunoSEQ multiplex PCR; TCRdb's table is partial and in-frame only. The sample yields about 170,000 clones, 85% to 90% seen once. Source material: PBMCs. The receptor source for this set is a man aged 18 to 30 in good health and CMV-seropositive.

The genes are TRBV7-8 and TRBJ2-2, with 9 bases identical to TRBD2. The germline V gene encodes CDR1 SGHVS and CDR2 FQNEAQ. V shed 2 bases, J shed 2 bases, and the junction held 6 bases outside the gene matches. The CDR3 length is 17 residues. CDR3 coding DNA: TGTGCCAGCAGCTTAAGGGCGGGAGGGTCCAACACCGGGGAGCTGTTTTTT. Amino acid sequence: CASSLRAGGSNTGELFF.

The chain combines TRBV19 with TRBJ2-5; 8 bases agree with TRBD2. This CDR3 spans 15 amino acids. After removal of 3 bases from V and 2 bases from J, the junction contained 5 bases not matched to a gene. Germline V lookup: CDR1 LNHDA, CDR2 SQIVND (reference sequence). The CDR3 loop reads CASSILPGGQETQYF. Written as DNA, the CDR3 is TGTGCCAGTAGTATTTTACCGGGAGGGCAAGAGACCCAGTACTTC.

The genes are TRBV2 and TRBJ2-2, with D possibly TRBD1 on 6 matching bases. CDR1 and CDR2 from the germline V gene are SNHLY and FYNNEI. V was pared by 6 bases and J by 6 bases, with 8 bases between. This CDR3 comprises 12 residues. The DNA for the CDR3 is TGTGCCAGCAGGCAGGGGTCCGGGGAGCTGTTTTTT. Translated: CASRQGSGELFF. Full variable domain (outside the CDR3, taken from reference TRBV2 and TRBJ2-2): EPEVTQTPSHQVTQMGQEVILRCVPISNHLYFYWYRQILGQKVEFLVSFYNNEISEKSEIFDDQFSVERPDGSNFTLKIRSTKLEDSAMYFCASRQGSGELFFGEGSRLTVL.